This entry lists 19 T cell receptor beta chains sequenced from one sample in a study of control samples from healthy donors and cancer patients. Generated by immunoSEQ multiplex PCR, the TCRdb table keeps only in-frame clones and is missing some. This table holds 200,000 or so clones, roughly 94% found once. Specimen: blood. These receptors were taken from a middle-aged man in good health.

The rearrangement uses TRBV7-3 and TRBJ1-1; possible D gene TRBD1, 6 bases. Germline loops: CDR1 SGHTA, CDR2 FQGTGA. V lost 5 bases and J lost 1, with 8 bases in between. The CDR3 has 13 amino acids. CDR3 DNA sequence: TGTGCCAGCAGCCAACAGGGGAACACTGAAGCTTTCTTT. Its protein product is CASSQQGNTEAFF.

V and J are TRBV5-1 and TRBJ2-5; 11 nucleotides line up with TRBD2. Germline V gene data show CDR1 as SGHRS and CDR2 as YFSETQ. This CDR3 has 16 amino acids. The ends lost 4 bases at V and 1 base at J; junction bases unmatched: 6. DNA for the CDR3: TGCGCCAGCAGCACACGACTAGCGGGACCCCAAGAGACCCAGTACTTC. Its translation is CASSTRLAGPQETQYF.

To note about this clone: The same CDR3 arises from other DNA sequences in this sample as well. The rearrangement joins TRBV3-1 (or the pseudogene TRBV3-2) to TRBJ2-2; D remains ambiguous. This CDR3 has 15 amino acids. Trimming cost V 1 base and J 2 bases, with 8 bases left between them. Germline CDR1 LGHDT, CDR2 YNNKEL (reference sequence). CDR3 amino acids: CASSQGSLNTGELFF. The CDR3 DNA is TGTGCCAGCAGCCAAGGAAGCCTTAACACCGGGGAGCTGTTTTTT.

The chain recombines TRBV5-1 with TRBJ2-6, with D perhaps being TRBD1 or TRBD2 (5 bases each). V lost 1 base and J 2 bases, leaving 7 bases between the germline ends. Per the germline V gene, CDR1 is SGHRS and CDR2 is YFSETQ. The CDR3 has 15 amino acids. The CDR3 protein is CASSLRDPGANVLTF. CDR3 sequence (DNA): TGCGCCAGCAGCTTGCGGGACCCTGGGGCCAACGTCCTGACTTTC.

This clone has more than one count but fewer than ten. The genes are TRBV28 and TRBJ1-2; D unclear. The CDR3 runs 12 residues. CDR1 is MDHEN and CDR2 is SYDVKM in the germline V gene. The V gene lost 5 bases and the J gene lost 4 bases, with 8 bases spanning the gap. The CDR3 loop is CASSETSYGYTF. In nucleotides, the CDR3 is TGTGCCAGCAGTGAAACGAGCTATGGCTACACCTTC.

This chain links TRBV9 with TRBJ1-1; TRBD1 matches at 11 bases. From germline, CDR1 is SGDLS and CDR2 YYNGEE. With 0 bases clipped from V and 4 bases from J, the junction kept 2 bases outside the gene matches. CDR3 length: 15 amino acids. CDR3 sequence reads: CASSVGGTGGTEAFF. CDR3 DNA sequence: TGTGCCAGCAGCGTAGGAGGGACAGGGGGCACTGAAGCTTTCTTT.

The chain is built from TRBV27 and TRBJ2-7; maybe TRBD1 (6 bases). Germline lookup yields CDR1 MNHEY and CDR2 SMNVEV (reference sequence). Trimming shortened V by 5 bases and J by 4 bases, and 15 bases separated the two germline ends. CDR3 size: 14 residues. The CDR3 nucleotides are TGTGCCAGCAGTGCGATGGGACAAATATACGAGCAGTACTTC. As protein: CASSAMGQIYEQYF.

J is TRBJ1-5 and V is TRBV28; TRBD1 might be the D (5 bases). This CDR3 has 14 amino acids. The germline CDR1 and CDR2 sequences are MDHEN and SYDVKM. V shed 8 bases and J shed 5 bases, with 16 bases lying between them. The CDR3 DNA reads TGTGCCAGCGAACCCGGGCAGGGCGATCAGCCCCAGCATTTT. Protein sequence: CASEPGQGDQPQHF.

The chain joins TRBV19 to TRBJ1-5; 9 bases agree with TRBD1. V gave up 7 bases and J gave up 5 bases; unmatched junction bases: 21. Germline CDR1 LNHDA, CDR2 SQIVND (reference sequence). This CDR3 comprises 19 residues. CDR3 protein: CASTLSPPPTGGFHQPQHF. The DNA of the CDR3 is TGTGCCAGTACCCTATCACCCCCCCCGACAGGGGGATTCCATCAGCCCCAGCATTTT.

This clone was detected once. The chain couples TRBV29-1 to TRBJ2-1; 9 nucleotides agree with TRBD2. This CDR3 contains 14 residues. Unmatched junction bases numbered 7, after V lost 8 bases and J lost 2 bases. The V gene's germline CDR1 is SQVTM and CDR2 ANQGSEA. The CDR3 loop is CSWRTSVPYNEQFF. CDR3 in DNA: TGCAGCTGGAGGACTAGCGTCCCCTACAATGAGCAGTTCTTC.

The chain couples TRBV9 to TRBJ2-1, with D perhaps given as TRBD1 or TRBD2 (5 bases each). The CDR3 runs to 15 residues. The V end was cut by 1 base, the J end by 5 bases, with 13 bases between. Germline CDR1 reads SGDLS; CDR2 reads YYNGEE. This CDR3 is CASSVQGEVNNEQFF. The CDR3 region has the DNA TGTGCCAGCAGCGTACAGGGAGAGGTAAACAATGAGCAGTTCTTC.

V usage is TRBV30 and J usage is TRBJ2-6, with D possibly matching TRBD1 (5 bases). Germline V gene lookup returns CDR1 GTSNPN and CDR2 SVGIG (reference sequence). The CDR3 extends over 15 amino acids. Trimming stripped 4 bases from V and 4 bases from J, with 14 bases between. CDR3 amino acids: CAWNSGARGANVLTF. CDR3 coding DNA: TGTGCCTGGAATTCTGGGGCGCGAGGGGCCAACGTCCTGACTTTC.

The V and J genes are TRBV28 and TRBJ1-5; D gene ambiguous. The germline gives CDR1 MDHEN, CDR2 SYDVKM. This CDR3 region has 12 residues. V dropped 6 bases and J dropped 4 bases, with 7 bases sitting between them. The CDR3 reads CASRALNQPQHF. CDR3 coding DNA: TGTGCCAGCAGGGCGCTTAATCAGCCCCAGCATTTT.

Written as DNA, the CDR3 is TGTGCCATCAGAGCGGACAGGGTCAATCAGCCCCAGCATTTT. Translated: CAIRADRVNQPQHF. This chain uses TRBV10-3 with TRBJ1-5; TRBD1 matches 8 bases. J gave up 3 bases and V 6 bases, and 4 bases lay outside the gene matches. The germline V gene has CDR1 ENHRY and CDR2 SYGVKD. The CDR3 totals 14 residues.

The chain uses TRBV28 and TRBJ2-3; D is unresolved. V was pared by 4 bases and J by 9 bases, with 17 bases between. In germline, CDR1 is MDHEN, CDR2 SYDVKM. The length of the CDR3 is 14 residues. In DNA form, the CDR3 reads TGTGCCAGCAGTTCCTATCCAAGCGCTGGCACGCAGTATTTT. This gives the protein CASSSYPSAGTQYF.

This sequence joins TRBV7-2 and TRBJ2-3; 7 bases map to TRBD2. Germline lookup yields CDR1 SGHTA and CDR2 FQGNSA. The CDR3 is 18 residues long. V lost 1 base to trimming and J lost 9 bases; unmatched junction nucleotides: 19. Here the CDR3 reads CASSLVPPQVGGGGTQYF. The CDR3 nucleotides read TGTGCCAGCAGCTTAGTTCCCCCTCAGGTGGGGGGGGGAGGAACGCAGTATTTT. Full variable domain (missing parts from reference TRBV7-2 and TRBJ2-3): GAGVSQSPSNKVTEKGKDVELRCDPISGHTALYWYRQSLGQGLEFLIYFQGNSAPDKSGLPSDRFSAERTGGSVSTLTIQRTQQEDSAVYLCASSLVPPQVGGGGTQYFGPGTRLTVL.

V usage is TRBV5-8 and J usage is TRBJ1-5; the D gene is possibly TRBD1 (5 bases). The germline gives CDR1 SGHTS, CDR2 YDEGEE. The CDR3 is made up of 18 amino acids. The ends were cut back, 1 base at V and 2 bases at J, with 19 bases in the middle. CDR3 in amino acids: CASSLLSVTGVGNQPQHF. The CDR3, as DNA: TGTGCCAGCAGCTTGTTATCTGTCACGGGGGTGGGCAATCAGCCCCAGCATTTT.

The count of this clone is one. The rearrangement joins TRBV18 to TRBJ2-2; perhaps TRBD1 as D (5 bases). V lost 3 bases to trimming and J lost 6 bases, with 14 bases between them. Germline-derived CDR1 and CDR2 are KGHSH and LQKENI. The CDR3 contains 15 residues. The DNA for the CDR3 is TGTGCCAGCTCACCGCAGGGCGATGGCGCCGGGGAGCTGTTTTTT. This translates into CASSPQGDGAGELFF.

The chain carries TRBV5-5 and TRBJ2-1, with D unresolved. The CDR3 has 15 amino acids. Germline loops: CDR1 SGHKS, CDR2 YYEKEE (reference sequence). The germline V and J ends were trimmed by 3 bases and 0 bases, with 10 bases remaining between them. In DNA form, the CDR3 reads TGTGCCAGCAGCTCCCCTTTTAGCTCCTACAATGAGCAGTTCTTC. This sequence encodes CASSSPFSSYNEQFF.